The 10 T cell receptor beta chains reported below all come from one sample, sequenced in a study of shared clonotypes between healthy human individuals (dated by TCRdb to about 2020). Library method: the immunoSEQ multiplex PCR assay. Drawn from immuneACCESS, this table holds only the in-frame rearrangements with V and J called that TCRdb kept. Clones are partly lost; checked studies trace under half to an unresolved V gene and leave the rest unexplained. This sample comprises some 1 million clones, roughly 80% of them detected only once. The top ten clonotypes cover 1.4% of the sample. The sequenced sample consisted of memory CD4+ T cells sorted from blood. What the cell subset or site label conveys for this sample: CD45RA-negative fraction. The receptors were gathered from a man between 18 and 35 years old in good health.

This clone was observed once. The chain carries TRBV30 and TRBJ2-1; 9 positions agree with TRBD1. Per the germline V gene, CDR1 is GTSNPN and CDR2 is SVGIG (reference sequence). V shed 3 bases, J shed 7 bases, and the junction held 13 bases outside the gene matches. The CDR3 length is 16 residues. In DNA form, the CDR3 reads TGTGCCTGGAGCCGACATCCGGGACAGGGCTGGAATGAGCAGTTCTTC. Translating gives CAWSRHPGQGWNEQFF.

This chain links TRBV7-6 with TRBJ2-1; maybe TRBD2 (5 bases). This CDR3 contains 12 residues. Per the germline V gene, CDR1 is SGHVS and CDR2 is FNYEAQ. Trimming stripped 5 bases from V and 9 bases from J, with 11 bases between. CDR3 bases: TGTGCCAGCAGCCCGGACTTCAGTGAGCAGTTCTTC. Protein: CASSPDFSEQFF.

The chain carries TRBV9 and TRBJ2-6; D may correspond to TRBD1 or TRBD2 (5 bases each). V was clipped by 2 bases and J by 2 bases, with 11 bases between them. The germline V gene encodes CDR1 SGDLS and CDR2 YYNGEE. The CDR3 has 16 residues. In DNA, the CDR3 is TGTGCCAGCAGCGTCAGAGGGGATACTGGGGCCAACGTCCTGACTTTC. Residues: CASSVRGDTGANVLTF.

This clone was seen many times. The chain links TRBV18 to TRBJ2-2; the D is unclear. CDR1 is KGHSH and CDR2 is LQKENI in the germline V gene. Trimming shortened V by 0 bases and J by 9 bases, and 14 bases separated the two germline ends. The CDR3 sequence is 15 residues long. CDR3 bases: TGTGCCAGCTCACCACCGTCCCTCGCAGCCCGGGAGCTGTTTTTT. It yields the protein CASSPPSLAARELFF. Together with reference TRBV18 and TRBJ2-2, the CDR3 gives the full variable domain: NAGVMQNPRHLVRRRGQEARLRCSPMKGHSHVYWYRQLPEEGLKFMVYLQKENIIDESGMPKERFSAEFPKEGPSILRIQQVVRGDSAAYFCASSPPSLAARELFFGEGSRLTVL.

This clone was counted between two and nine times. V usage is TRBV5-5 and J usage is TRBJ1-2; D remains ambiguous. CDR1 and CDR2 (germline): SGHKS, YYEKEE (reference sequence). The CDR3 is 13 amino acids. The V end lost 4 bases, the J end lost 8 bases, and 15 bases lay between the germline ends. The chain's CDR3 is CASSAMEGWGYTF. In nucleotides, the CDR3 is TGTGCCAGCAGCGCCATGGAGGGATGGGGCTACACCTTC.

Note on this clone: This may stem from a read error, because a much larger clone lies one nucleotide away. This sample also contains other DNA sequences that code for the same CDR3. The rearrangement uses TRBV6-5 and TRBJ2-7; a weak D match, TRBD2 (6 bases). From germline, CDR1 is MNHEY and CDR2 SVGAGI. This CDR3 has 12 amino acids. V was trimmed by 8 bases and J by 2 bases, leaving 10 bases between them. CDR3 loop: CASRRGTYEQYF. The CDR3 DNA is TGTGCCAGCCGACGGGGGACCTACGAGCAGTACTTC.

J is TRBJ1-2 and V is TRBV25-1; TRBD1 is a possible D gene (5 bases). This CDR3 is 15 amino acids long. Germline V CDR1 and CDR2: MGHDK, SYGVNS. The V end lost 5 bases, the J end lost 3 bases, and 16 bases lay between the germline ends. This CDR3 reads CASSPLGTDYYGYTF. In DNA form, the CDR3 reads TGTGCCAGCAGTCCCCTGGGGACGGACTACTATGGCTACACCTTC.

The genes are TRBV5-4 and TRBJ1-2; no firm D call. Germline V lookup: CDR1 SGHNT, CDR2 YYREEE (reference sequence). Trimming stripped 4 bases from V and 2 bases from J, with 6 bases between. The CDR3 runs to 12 residues. The CDR3 is CASSTINYGYTF. CDR3 in DNA: TGTGCCAGCAGCACAATCAACTATGGCTACACCTTC.

Details on this clone: Other DNA sequences of this sample code for an identical CDR3. In DNA form, the CDR3 reads TGTGCCAGCCTGGTGAGCGGCCAAGAGACCCAGTACTTC. Translating it yields CASLVSGQETQYF. This rearrangement joins TRBV6-1 to TRBJ2-5; tentatively, D is TRBD2 (5 bases). V lost 8 bases, J lost 1 base, and 11 bases lay in between. The germline V gene has CDR1 MNHNS and CDR2 SASEGT. The CDR3 runs 13 residues.

The gene calls are TRBV25-1 and TRBJ2-5; D is undetermined. CDR1 and CDR2 from the germline V gene are MGHDK and SYGVNS. The CDR3 length is 13 residues. V lost 5 bases to trimming and J lost 5 bases, with 12 bases between them. CDR3 bases: TGTGCCAGCAGTCCCTGGGTAGAGGAGACCCAGTACTTC. Protein product: CASSPWVEETQYF.